This TCR beta chain comes out of a study of blood T cell repertoires in COVID-19. Study background: The United States, Italy and Spain were the sources of the acute and convalescent COVID-19 samples. From T cells, B-cell-depleted T cells, or PBMCs came the material, which was cDNA or gDNA.

This clone was observed a handful of times. The CDR3 sequence is 16 residues long. V was pared by 5 bases and J by 2 bases, with 7 bases of the junction left unmatched. Germline CDR1 reads SGHAT; CDR2 reads FQNNGV. Original methodology: The assay estimated nucleated cells by amplifying reference gene primers. Profiled with immunoSEQ multiplex PCR; TCRdb holds only in-frame clones, not every one. That table furnishes V, J and clone size, whereas the DNA furnished D and trimming. The sample yields fewer than 30,000 clones, around 83% seen once. The J gene is TRBJ1-5, the V gene TRBV11-2, with 9 nucleotides matching TRBD1. The receptor's source is a human donor in a cohort sampled during active COVID-19. The sequenced sample consisted of peripheral blood. The DNA for the CDR3 is TGTGCCAGCAGCCGTAACAGGGGGCAAGGCAATCAGCCCCAGCATTTT. It translates to CASSRNRGQGNQPQHF.